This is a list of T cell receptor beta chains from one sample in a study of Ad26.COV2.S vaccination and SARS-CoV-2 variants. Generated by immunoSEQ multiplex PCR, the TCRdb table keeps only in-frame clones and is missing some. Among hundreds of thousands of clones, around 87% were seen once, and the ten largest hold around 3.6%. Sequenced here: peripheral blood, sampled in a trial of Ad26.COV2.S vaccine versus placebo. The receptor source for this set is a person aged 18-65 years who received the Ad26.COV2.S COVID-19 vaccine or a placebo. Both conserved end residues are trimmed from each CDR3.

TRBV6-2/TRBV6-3,ASSDNRGMVNQPQH
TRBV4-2,ASSHQETF
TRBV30,AWSLGTANYGYT
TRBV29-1,SAHMTDTQY
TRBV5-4,ANEEDRTYSNQPQH
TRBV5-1,ASGLEGFLSETQY
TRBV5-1,ASSSGNGGTEAF
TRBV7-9,ASSDPQVEVDTQY
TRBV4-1,ASSQNLLAGGADTQY
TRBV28,ASSFLGSPLYEQY
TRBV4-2,ASSHLLERNYGYT
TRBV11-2,ASSLDLGQGNQPQH
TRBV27,ASSPSAGELF
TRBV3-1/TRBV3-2,ASSQEGTYGYT
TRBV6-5,ASSSSGTGSEAF
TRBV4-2,ASSQKQVNYGYT
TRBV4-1,ASSQPGTAGRELF
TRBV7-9,ASGWDTRGDIQY
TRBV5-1,ASSLGRGRNTEAF
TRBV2,ASSLGSSTDTQY
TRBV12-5,ASGPPTVIYGYT
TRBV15,ATSRGTGEQY
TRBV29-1,SVVLGGSSEAF
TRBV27,ASSFSQGGNQPQH
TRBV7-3,ASSLSGTGLDEQY
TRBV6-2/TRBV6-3,ASSQGQGRGRTEAF
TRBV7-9,ASSPGTGTYGYT
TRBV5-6,ASRPGTGGASVTEAF
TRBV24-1,ATSETGQALN
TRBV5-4,ASSPGENIQY
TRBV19,ASTLRIDSGNEQF
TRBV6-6,ASSGTGEPNSPLH
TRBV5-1,ASSLEGTGDGYT